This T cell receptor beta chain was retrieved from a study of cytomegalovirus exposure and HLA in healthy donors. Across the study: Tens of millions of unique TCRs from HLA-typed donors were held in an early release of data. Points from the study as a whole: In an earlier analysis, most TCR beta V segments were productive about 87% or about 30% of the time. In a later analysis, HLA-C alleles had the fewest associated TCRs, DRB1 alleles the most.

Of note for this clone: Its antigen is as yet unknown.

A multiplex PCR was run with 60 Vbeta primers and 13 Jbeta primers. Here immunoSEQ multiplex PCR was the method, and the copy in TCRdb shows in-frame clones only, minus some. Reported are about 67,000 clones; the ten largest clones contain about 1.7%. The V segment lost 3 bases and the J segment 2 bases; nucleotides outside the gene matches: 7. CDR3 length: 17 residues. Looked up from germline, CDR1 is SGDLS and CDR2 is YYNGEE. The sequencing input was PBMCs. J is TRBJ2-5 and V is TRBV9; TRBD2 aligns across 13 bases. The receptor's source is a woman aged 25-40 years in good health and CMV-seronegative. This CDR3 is CASSAGTSGELQETQYF. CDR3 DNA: TGTGCCAGCAGCGCCGGGACTAGCGGGGAATTACAAGAGACCCAGTACTTC.